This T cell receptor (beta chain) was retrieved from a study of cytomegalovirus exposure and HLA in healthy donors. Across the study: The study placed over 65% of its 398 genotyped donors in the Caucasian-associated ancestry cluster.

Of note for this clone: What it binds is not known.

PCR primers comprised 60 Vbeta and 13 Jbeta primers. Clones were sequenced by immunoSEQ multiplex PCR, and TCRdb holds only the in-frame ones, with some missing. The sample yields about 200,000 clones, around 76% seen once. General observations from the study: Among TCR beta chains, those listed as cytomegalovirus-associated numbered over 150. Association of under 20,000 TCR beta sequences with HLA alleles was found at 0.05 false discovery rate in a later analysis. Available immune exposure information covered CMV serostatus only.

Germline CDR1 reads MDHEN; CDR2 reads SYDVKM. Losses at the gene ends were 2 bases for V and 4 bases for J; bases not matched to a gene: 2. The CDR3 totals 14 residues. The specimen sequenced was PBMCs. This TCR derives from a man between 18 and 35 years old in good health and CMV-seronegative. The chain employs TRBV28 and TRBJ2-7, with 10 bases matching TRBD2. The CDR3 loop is CASSLSGRAYEQYF. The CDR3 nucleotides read TGTGCCAGCAGTTTAAGCGGGAGGGCATACGAGCAGTACTTC.